The 27 T cell receptor beta chains below were found in one sample sequenced in a study of shared clonotypes between healthy human individuals. The assay was immunoSEQ multiplex PCR, and TCRdb's table has in-frame clones only and misses some. In the table there are millions of clones, over 85% of which are singletons. The source material was naive CD4+ T cells sorted from blood. Stated subset: CD45RA+ positively selected. The origin of the receptors is a man between 18 and 29 years old in good health.

V is TRBV30 and J is TRBJ1-4; no reliable D call. V was clipped by 1 base and J by 10 bases, with 13 bases between them. The CDR3 has 13 amino acids. Germline loops: CDR1 GTSNPN, CDR2 SVGIG (reference sequence). The CDR3 DNA reads TGTGCCTGGAGTGGTAGGAGGGAGGTAAAACTGTTTTTT. The encoded protein is CAWSGRREVKLFF.

V and J are TRBV28 and TRBJ2-7, with TRBD1 matching over 7 bases. CDR3 length: 17 residues. Trimming removed 2 bases from V and 1 base from J; junction bases left unmatched: 11. Germline V gene lookup returns CDR1 MDHEN and CDR2 SYDVKM. This chain's CDR3 is CASSLSAWDSTSYEQYF. The CDR3 nucleotides are TGTGCCAGCAGTTTAAGCGCCTGGGACAGTACATCCTACGAGCAGTACTTC.

The CDR3 loop reads CASSSPKKRGQETQYF. The CDR3 coding sequence is TGTGCCAGCAGTTCCCCTAAAAAGCGGGGTCAAGAGACCCAGTACTTC. The V call is TRBV6-5, the J call TRBJ2-5, with 7 bases fitting TRBD2. The trim removed 4 bases at V and 2 bases at J, leaving 10 bases unmatched. The CDR3 has 16 residues. Germline-derived CDR1 and CDR2 are MNHEY and SVGAGI.

J is TRBJ1-4 and V is TRBV29-1; no clear D. V lost 7 bases to trimming and J lost 0 bases, with 18 bases between them. The length of the CDR3 is 16 residues. Germline V gene sequence: CDR1 SQVTM, CDR2 ANQGSEA. The CDR3 DNA is TGCAGCGCCTTAGGTGGAACAGCTGCAACTAATGAAAAACTGTTTTTT. Translated: CSALGGTAATNEKLFF. The full variable domain, its missing parts supplied by reference TRBV29-1 and TRBJ1-4, is SAVISQKPSRDICQRGTSLTIQCQVDSQVTMMFWYRQQPGQSLTLIATANQGSEATYESGFVIDKFPISRPNLTFSTLTVSNMSPEDSSIYLCSALGGTAATNEKLFFGSGTQLSVL.

This clone was recorded once. This sequence joins TRBV18 and TRBJ1-6; D is unclear. Germline V lookup: CDR1 KGHSH, CDR2 LQKENI. V lost 3 bases and J 8 bases, leaving 14 bases between the germline ends. This CDR3 comprises 15 residues. CDR3 nucleotides: TGTGCCAGCTCACCCGCTGGCTGGGATGATTCACCCCTCCACTTT. Protein: CASSPAGWDDSPLHF.

This chain joins TRBV5-8 and TRBJ2-1; 12 bases fit TRBD2. V lost 4 bases, J lost 4 bases, and 3 bases stayed unmatched. CDR3 size: 15 residues. The germline gives CDR1 SGHTS, CDR2 YDEGEE. The CDR3 region is CASSPGTSGYNEQFF. The CDR3 nucleotides read TGTGCCAGCAGCCCCGGGACTAGCGGGTACAATGAGCAGTTCTTC.

The gene calls are TRBV6-6 and TRBJ1-5; D may be TRBD1 (5 bases). There are 15 residues in the CDR3. The V and J ends lost 0 bases and 11 bases respectively, with 17 bases between them. Germline CDR1 reads MNHNY; CDR2 reads SVGAGI (reference sequence). The CDR3 DNA reads TGTGCCAGCAGTTACTCTGGGCAGGGAGGCCAGGCCCAGCATTTT. It specifies CASSYSGQGGQAQHF.

In its sample, this clone was seen a few times. This sample includes further DNA sequences coding for the same CDR3. V and J are TRBV5-1 and TRBJ2-3; 12 bases align to TRBD2. This CDR3 region has 15 residues. With 0 bases clipped from V and 4 bases from J, the junction kept 0 bases outside the gene matches. CDR1 is SGHRS, CDR2 YFSETQ, per germline. DNA for the CDR3: TGCGCCAGCAGCTTGGCTAGCGGGGGGGCAGATACGCAGTATTTT. This translates into CASSLASGGADTQYF.

Note on this clone: The same CDR3 is also encoded by other DNA sequences in this sample. The rearrangement uses TRBV5-1 and TRBJ2-7, with D possibly matching TRBD1 (6 bases). Germline V lookup: CDR1 SGHRS, CDR2 YFSETQ. V was cut by 4 bases and J by 2 bases, with 10 bases left in between. The CDR3 contains 13 residues. CDR3 sequence (DNA): TGCGCCAGCAGCCTGACAGGCGCCTACGAGCAGTACTTC. This sequence encodes CASSLTGAYEQYF.

This chain joins TRBV18 and TRBJ1-5; no clear D. CDR1 and CDR2 from the germline V gene are KGHSH and LQKENI. This CDR3 contains 16 residues. V gave up 2 bases and J gave up 2 bases, with 13 bases separating them. This CDR3 reads CASSPSRSDGNQPQHF. DNA of the CDR3: TGTGCCAGCTCACCAAGCAGGTCAGATGGCAATCAGCCCCAGCATTTT.

The V and J genes are TRBV2 and TRBJ1-5; the D gene is possibly TRBD1 (6 bases). The CDR3 consists of 15 residues. The V and J ends lost 6 bases and 2 bases respectively, with 14 bases between them. Germline values: CDR1 SNHLY, CDR2 FYNNEI. The DNA for the CDR3 is TGTGCCAGCAGCGAACAGGGTCACGGCAATCAGCCCCAGCATTTT. The encoded protein is CASSEQGHGNQPQHF. The entire variable domain, with the rest obtained from reference TRBV2 and TRBJ1-5, is as follows: EPEVTQTPSHQVTQMGQEVILRCVPISNHLYFYWYRQILGQKVEFLVSFYNNEISEKSEIFDDQFSVERPDGSNFTLKIRSTKLEDSAMYFCASSEQGHGNQPQHFGDGTRLSIL.

In regard to this clone: This same CDR3 is encoded by further DNA sequences in the sample. The chain couples TRBV5-1 to TRBJ2-1; D call uncertain. The CDR3 has 12 residues. The V and J ends lost 0 bases and 7 bases respectively, with 5 bases between them. Per germline, CDR1 SGHRS and CDR2 YFSETQ. In DNA, the CDR3 is TGCGCCAGCAGCTTGGTAGTTAATGAGCAGTTCTTC. Translation gives CASSLVVNEQFF.

The V call is TRBV7-9, the J call TRBJ2-3; D remains ambiguous. This CDR3 is built from 14 residues. Germline V gene data show CDR1 as SEHNR and CDR2 as FQNEAQ (reference sequence). The V gene lost 5 bases and the J gene lost 0 bases, with 9 bases spanning the gap. The CDR3 sequence: CASSPNLSTDTQYF. The CDR3 nucleotides read TGTGCCAGCAGCCCGAACCTCAGCACAGATACGCAGTATTTT. Based on the CDR3 plus reference TRBV7-9 and TRBJ2-3, the full variable domain is DTGVSQNPRHKITKRGQNVTFRCDPISEHNRLYWYRQTLGQGPEFLTYFQNEAQLEKSRLLSDRFSAERPKGSFSTLEIQRTEQGDSAMYLCASSPNLSTDTQYFGPGTRLTVL.

The V gene is TRBV27, the J gene TRBJ2-7; 10 bases align to TRBD2. CDR3 size: 16 residues. After removal of 4 bases from V and 2 bases from J, the junction contained 8 bases not matched to a gene. Germline lookup yields CDR1 MNHEY and CDR2 SMNVEV (reference sequence). The chain's CDR3 is CASSSVGTSVAYEQYF. The DNA of the CDR3 is TGTGCCAGCAGTTCAGTTGGGACTAGCGTCGCCTACGAGCAGTACTTC.

With respect to this clone: The sample carries other DNA sequences with the same CDR3. This chain uses TRBV10-3 with TRBJ2-5, with D possibly being TRBD2 (6 bases). The CDR3 totals 13 residues. Germline CDR1 ENHRY, CDR2 SYGVKD. V lost 3 bases to trimming and J lost 4 bases, with 9 bases between them. The chain's CDR3 is CAISDLGGETQYF. The CDR3 coding sequence is TGTGCCATCAGTGATTTGGGGGGAGAGACCCAGTACTTC.

The gene calls are TRBV6-1 and TRBJ2-2, with unresolved D. CDR1 is MNHNS and CDR2 is SASEGT in the germline V gene. V was trimmed by 10 bases and J by 1 base, leaving 13 bases between them. This CDR3 contains 14 residues. The chain's CDR3 is CATTWTGNTGELFF. CDR3 bases: TGTGCCACCACATGGACGGGGAACACCGGGGAGCTGTTTTTT.

The V gene is TRBV27, the J gene TRBJ1-6; 10 nucleotides agree with TRBD1. The J segment lost 7 bases and the V segment lost 6 bases, leaving 15 bases of the junction unmatched. CDR1 is MNHEY and CDR2 is SMNVEV in the germline V gene (reference sequence). CDR3 length equals 18 residues. This chain's CDR3 is CASSPLTFGQGDNSPLHF. Here the CDR3 DNA reads TGTGCCAGCAGCCCGCTAACCTTCGGACAGGGGGACAATTCACCCCTCCACTTT.

Worth noting for this clone: The sample has other DNA sequences that encode this CDR3 too. DNA for the CDR3: TGTGCCAGCAGCAGGGGGCGGCAAGAGACCCAGTACTTC. It yields the protein CASSRGRQETQYF. The chain couples TRBV2 to TRBJ2-5, with 8 bases matching TRBD1. Trimming cost V 6 bases and J 2 bases; bases outside gene matches: 2. This CDR3 contains 13 residues. Germline CDR1 reads SNHLY; CDR2 reads FYNNEI.

CDR3 nucleotide sequence: TGTGCCAGCACCAAAGGGCGGGGAGGCACAGATACGCAGTATTTT. Its protein product is CASTKGRGGTDTQYF. The rearrangement uses TRBV7-6 and TRBJ2-3, with D perhaps TRBD2 (6 bases). This CDR3 has 15 residues. Trimming removed 7 bases from V and 1 base from J, with 15 bases in between. Germline-derived CDR1 and CDR2 are SGHVS and FNYEAQ.

The V and J genes are TRBV6-4 and TRBJ2-1; D not certain. The length of the CDR3 is 12 residues. In germline, CDR1 is MRHNA, CDR2 SNTAGT. Trimming pared 6 bases from V and 3 bases from J, leaving 6 bases between. CDR3 nucleotide sequence: TGTGCCAGCAGGGGGAACTACAATGAGCAGTTCTTC. Translated, it gives CASRGNYNEQFF.

The V and J genes are TRBV27 and TRBJ1-2; a possible D gene is TRBD1 (5 bases). Germline-derived CDR1 and CDR2 are MNHEY and SMNVEV (reference sequence). This CDR3 is built from 15 residues. Trimming cost V 5 bases and J 4 bases, with 17 bases left between them. In DNA, the CDR3 is TGTGCCAGCAGTCCGGGGGGAGGCATCGGCTATGGCTACACCTTC. The encoded protein is CASSPGGGIGYGYTF.

This clone was detected only once. The rearrangement links TRBV5-4 to TRBJ1-2, with a weak D call TRBD1 (5 bases). Trimming cost V 5 bases and J 4 bases, with 15 bases left between them. CDR1 is SGHNT, CDR2 YYREEE, per germline (reference sequence). The CDR3 has 14 amino acids. Here the CDR3 DNA reads TGTGCCAGCAGATTAGCAGGGAGCGGCTATGGCTACACCTTC. This translates into CASRLAGSGYGYTF.

This rearrangement joins TRBV2 to TRBJ1-2, with 9 bases aligning to TRBD1. V shed 4 bases, J shed 6 bases, and the junction held 9 bases outside the gene matches. CDR1 and CDR2 from the germline V gene are SNHLY and FYNNEI. The CDR3 consists of 15 residues. The CDR3 sequence is CASSVLGQGADGYTF. CDR3 nucleotides: TGTGCCAGCAGTGTCCTGGGACAGGGAGCTGATGGCTACACCTTC.

This chain joins TRBV27 and TRBJ1-5; 12 nucleotides line up with TRBD1. The V gene's germline CDR1 is MNHEY and CDR2 SMNVEV (reference sequence). Trimming cost V 5 bases and J 7 bases; bases outside gene matches: 6. This CDR3 is 15 amino acids long. CDR3: CASSARDRGQQPQHF. The DNA of the CDR3 is TGTGCCAGCAGTGCCCGGGACAGGGGGCAACAGCCCCAGCATTTT.

This clone was detected once. This chain uses TRBV6-1 with TRBJ2-2; TRBD2 might be the D (6 bases). V shed 7 bases and J shed 0 bases, with 9 bases lying between them. CDR1 and CDR2 (germline): MNHNS, SASEGT. The CDR3 covers 14 residues. The CDR3 sequence is CASMRTTNTGELFF. The CDR3 DNA sequence: TGTGCCAGCATGCGGACTACGAACACCGGGGAGCTGTTTTTT.

The chain is built from TRBV7-2 and TRBJ1-4; no clear D. The CDR3 is 15 amino acids. Deletions cut 5 bases from V and 0 bases from J, with 10 bases between. Germline CDR1 reads SGHTA; CDR2 reads FQGNSA. CDR3 nucleotide sequence: TGTGCCAGCAGCAAACAAGTCACAACTAATGAAAAACTGTTTTTT. It specifies CASSKQVTTNEKLFF.

This chain connects TRBV4-1 to TRBJ2-2; D is uncertain. V was shortened by 0 bases and J by 7 bases, with 12 bases between the two germline ends. The CDR3 spans 15 residues. Per the germline V gene, CDR1 is MGHRA and CDR2 is YSYEKL. CDR3: CASSQDMAASGELFF. CDR3 nucleotide sequence: TGCGCCAGCAGCCAAGATATGGCAGCGAGCGGGGAGCTGTTTTTT.